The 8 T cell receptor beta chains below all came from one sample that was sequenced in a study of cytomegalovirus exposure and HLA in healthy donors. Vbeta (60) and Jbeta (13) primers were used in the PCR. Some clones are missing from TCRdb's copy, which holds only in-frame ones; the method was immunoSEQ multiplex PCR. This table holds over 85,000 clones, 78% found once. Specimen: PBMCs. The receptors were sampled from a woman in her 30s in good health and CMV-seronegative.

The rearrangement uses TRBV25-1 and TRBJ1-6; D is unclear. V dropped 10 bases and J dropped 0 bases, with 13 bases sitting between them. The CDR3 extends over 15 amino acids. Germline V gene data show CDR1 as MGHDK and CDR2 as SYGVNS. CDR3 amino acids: CATSSKSSYNSPLHF. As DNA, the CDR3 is TGTGCCACCTCAAGTAAGAGCTCCTATAATTCACCCCTCCACTTT.

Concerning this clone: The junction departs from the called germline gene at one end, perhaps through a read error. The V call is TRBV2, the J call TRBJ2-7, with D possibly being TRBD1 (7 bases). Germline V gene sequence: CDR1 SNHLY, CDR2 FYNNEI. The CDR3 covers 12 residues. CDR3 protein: CASSESQGGTHF. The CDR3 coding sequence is TGTGCCAGCAGTGAATCCCAGGGGGGCACGCACTTC.

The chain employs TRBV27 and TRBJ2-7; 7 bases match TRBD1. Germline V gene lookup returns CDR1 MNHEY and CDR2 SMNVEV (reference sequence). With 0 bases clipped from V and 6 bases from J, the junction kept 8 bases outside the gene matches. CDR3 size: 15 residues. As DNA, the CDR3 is TGTGCCAGCAGTTTATCCCTCCTCGGGACAGCCGAGCAGTACTTC. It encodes CASSLSLLGTAEQYF.

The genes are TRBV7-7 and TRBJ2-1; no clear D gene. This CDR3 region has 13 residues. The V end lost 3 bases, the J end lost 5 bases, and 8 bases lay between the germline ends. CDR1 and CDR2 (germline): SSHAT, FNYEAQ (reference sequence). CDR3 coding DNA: TGTGCCAGCAGCTTGGGCCGAAACAATGAGCAGTTCTTC. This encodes CASSLGRNNEQFF.

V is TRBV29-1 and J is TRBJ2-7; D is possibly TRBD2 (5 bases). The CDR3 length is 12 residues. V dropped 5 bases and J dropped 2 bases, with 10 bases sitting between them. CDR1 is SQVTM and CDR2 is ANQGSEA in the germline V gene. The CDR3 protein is CSVKSGAYEQYF. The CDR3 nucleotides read TGCAGCGTTAAGAGCGGAGCCTACGAGCAGTACTTC.

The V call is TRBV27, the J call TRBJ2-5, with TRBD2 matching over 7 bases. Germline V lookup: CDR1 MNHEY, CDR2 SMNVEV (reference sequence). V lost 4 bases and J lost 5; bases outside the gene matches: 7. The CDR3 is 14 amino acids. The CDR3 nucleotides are TGTGCCAGCAGTTCGGGACTACCCACGGAGACCCAGTACTTC. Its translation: CASSSGLPTETQYF.

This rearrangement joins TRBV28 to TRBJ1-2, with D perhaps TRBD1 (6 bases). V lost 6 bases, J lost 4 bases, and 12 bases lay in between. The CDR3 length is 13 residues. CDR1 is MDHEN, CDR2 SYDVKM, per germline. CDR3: CASRLTGIYGYTF. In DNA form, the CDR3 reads TGTGCCAGCAGACTAACAGGGATCTATGGCTACACCTTC.

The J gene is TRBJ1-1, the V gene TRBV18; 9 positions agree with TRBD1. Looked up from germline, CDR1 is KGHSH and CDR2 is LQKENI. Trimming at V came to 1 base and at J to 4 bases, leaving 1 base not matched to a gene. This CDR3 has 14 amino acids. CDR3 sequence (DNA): TGTGCCAGCTCACCACGGGACAGGGTCACTGAAGCTTTCTTT. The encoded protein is CASSPRDRVTEAFF.